These T cell receptor beta chains were read from a single sample in a study of blood T cell repertoires in COVID-19. Only in-frame clones appear in the TCRdb table, and some are missing; sequencing was by immunoSEQ multiplex PCR. The data hold approximately 260,000 clones, with approximately 85% observed a single time. The sequenced material came from peripheral blood. The origin of the receptors is a woman between 65 and 79 years old with acute or convalescent COVID-19. Each CDR3 is given with its conserved first and last residue. A D gene is named only where the DNA matches it firmly. Clone size, where shown, is once, few, many, or a class for clones that have expanded.

d_gene: .; j_gene: TRBJ1-1; v_gene: TRBV21-1; abundance: .; CDR3nt: TGTGCCAGCAGCAAAGTTGGGCTCCGGGACAGCACTGAAGCTTTCTTT; CDR3aa: CASSKVGLRDSTEAFF
d_gene: .; j_gene: TRBJ1-6; v_gene: TRBV19; abundance: .; CDR3nt: TGTGCCAGTACCCAGGGGACGTTAAATTCACCCCTCCACTTT; CDR3aa: CASTQGTLNSPLHF
d_gene: TRBD1; j_gene: TRBJ2-7; v_gene: TRBV7-9; abundance: .; CDR3nt: TGTGCCAGCAGCTCCGAGGGACAGGGGATATACGAGCAGTACTTC; CDR3aa: CASSSEGQGIYEQYF
d_gene: .; j_gene: TRBJ2-3; v_gene: TRBV19; abundance: few; CDR3nt: TGTGCCAGTAGTATAGGAGGCAGGGAAGGAGATACGCAGTATTTT; CDR3aa: CASSIGGREGDTQYF
d_gene: .; j_gene: TRBJ1-2; v_gene: TRBV25-1; abundance: .; CDR3nt: TGTGCCAGCAGTGAATCTGGGGCCGTAAACTATGGCTACACCTTC; CDR3aa: CASSESGAVNYGYTF
d_gene: .; j_gene: TRBJ2-2; v_gene: TRBV5-1; abundance: .; CDR3nt: TGCGCCAGCAGCTTCACAGGGTCATCCACCGGGGAGCTGTTTTTT; CDR3aa: CASSFTGSSTGELFF
d_gene: .; j_gene: TRBJ1-2; v_gene: TRBV6-1; abundance: .; CDR3nt: TGTGCCAGCAGTGAAAGTACGAGGCAGCTCTATGGCTACACCTTC; CDR3aa: CASSESTRQLYGYTF
d_gene: .; j_gene: TRBJ2-1; v_gene: TRBV9; abundance: .; CDR3nt: TGTGCCAGCAGCGTAGGTATACAGGGAGGGTTGAATGAGCAGTTCTTC; CDR3aa: CASSVGIQGGLNEQFF
d_gene: TRBD2; j_gene: TRBJ2-3; v_gene: TRBV10-3; abundance: .; CDR3nt: TGTGCCATCAGTGAAGGGGCTGGGACTAGCGGGAACACAGATACGCAGTATTTT; CDR3aa: CAISEGAGTSGNTDTQYF
d_gene: .; j_gene: TRBJ1-4; v_gene: TRBV30; abundance: .; CDR3nt: TGTGCCTGGAGTCGAACCGGTCATAATGAAAAACTGTTTTTT; CDR3aa: CAWSRTGHNEKLFF
d_gene: TRBD1; j_gene: TRBJ1-2; v_gene: TRBV24-1; abundance: .; CDR3nt: TGTGCCACCAGTGATCCAACAGGGGGAAGTGGCTACACCTTC; CDR3aa: CATSDPTGGSGYTF
d_gene: TRBD1; j_gene: TRBJ1-4; v_gene: TRBV4-1; abundance: .; CDR3nt: TGCGCCAGCAGCTTTATAAAGACAGGGGGAAATGCTGGCCCTGGGGAAAAACTGTTTTTT; CDR3aa: CASSFIKTGGNAGPGEKLFF
d_gene: TRBD1; j_gene: TRBJ2-3; v_gene: TRBV5-1; abundance: .; CDR3nt: TGCGCCAGCAGAAGGGGGCCCCAAGGCACAGATACGCAGTATTTT; CDR3aa: CASRRGPQGTDTQYF
d_gene: TRBD1; j_gene: TRBJ2-1; v_gene: TRBV4-1; abundance: .; CDR3nt: TGCGCCAGCAGCATTCCGGGACAGGGTTACAATGAGCAGTTCTTC; CDR3aa: CASSIPGQGYNEQFF
d_gene: .; j_gene: TRBJ2-1; v_gene: TRBV4-1; abundance: once; CDR3nt: TGCGCCAGCAGCCAAAGTATCGGGTCCCCCAATGAGCAGTTCTTC; CDR3aa: CASSQSIGSPNEQFF
d_gene: .; j_gene: TRBJ2-1; v_gene: TRBV9; abundance: .; CDR3nt: TGTGCCAGCAGCACCTCACACCAACCCTACAATGAGCAGTTCTTC; CDR3aa: CASSTSHQPYNEQFF
d_gene: .; j_gene: TRBJ1-1; v_gene: TRBV5-4; abundance: .; CDR3nt: TGTGCCAGCAGCTCCACCGGGGACACTGAAGCTTTCTTT; CDR3aa: CASSSTGDTEAFF
d_gene: TRBD1; j_gene: TRBJ1-1; v_gene: TRBV2; abundance: .; CDR3nt: TGTGCCAGCAAGGTACAGGGGCGCACTGAAGCTTTCTTT; CDR3aa: CASKVQGRTEAFF
d_gene: TRBD2; j_gene: TRBJ2-3; v_gene: TRBV2; abundance: .; CDR3nt: TGTGCCACTTCCTACACGGGGGGGCAAGATACGCAGTATTTT; CDR3aa: CATSYTGGQDTQYF
d_gene: .; j_gene: TRBJ2-1; v_gene: TRBV20-1; abundance: .; CDR3nt: TGCAGTGGTAGTGGCAGGGTGAATGAGCAGTTCTTC; CDR3aa: CSGSGRVNEQFF
d_gene: .; j_gene: TRBJ2-2; v_gene: TRBV21-1; abundance: .; CDR3nt: TGTGCCAGCAACCCCGGGACAGGTTACACCGGGGAGCTGTTTTTT; CDR3aa: CASNPGTGYTGELFF
d_gene: .; j_gene: TRBJ2-5; v_gene: TRBV9; abundance: .; CDR3nt: TGTGCCAGCAGCGTAGAGGGGTCGGGGGCCCAGTACTTC; CDR3aa: CASSVEGSGAQYF
d_gene: .; j_gene: TRBJ1-2; v_gene: TRBV6-1; abundance: .; CDR3nt: TGTGCCAGCAGTGAATTCGCCAGGGCTGGTCATGGCTACACCTTC; CDR3aa: CASSEFARAGHGYTF
d_gene: .; j_gene: TRBJ1-1; v_gene: TRBV5-1; abundance: .; CDR3nt: TGCGCCAGCAGCTTGGCTCCAGGCGGCGGGGAGAACACTGAAGCTTTCTTT; CDR3aa: CASSLAPGGGENTEAFF
d_gene: .; j_gene: TRBJ1-2; v_gene: TRBV10-2; abundance: .; CDR3nt: TGCGCCAGCAGCCCCGCGGGGGGCGTCTATGGCTACACCTTC; CDR3aa: CASSPAGGVYGYTF
d_gene: .; j_gene: TRBJ1-1; v_gene: TRBV13; abundance: .; CDR3nt: TGTGCCAGCAGCTTAGGCCGGGGTACGGAAGCTTTCTTT; CDR3aa: CASSLGRGTEAFF
d_gene: .; j_gene: TRBJ2-5; v_gene: TRBV10-3; abundance: .; CDR3nt: TGTGCCACCGCCGGGGGTGGGGAGACCCAGTACTTC; CDR3aa: CATAGGGETQYF
d_gene: .; j_gene: TRBJ1-6; v_gene: TRBV7-6; abundance: .; CDR3nt: TGTGCCAGCAGCTTAGAGGTGCGGGGGCTCTATAATTCACCCCTCCACTTT; CDR3aa: CASSLEVRGLYNSPLHF
d_gene: .; j_gene: TRBJ2-2; v_gene: TRBV7-8; abundance: .; CDR3nt: TGTGCCAGTCGGGACTCAAACACCGGGGAGCTGTTTTTT; CDR3aa: CASRDSNTGELFF
d_gene: .; j_gene: TRBJ1-2; v_gene: TRBV3-1/TRBV3-2; abundance: once; CDR3nt: TGTGCCAGCAGCCGTGGGACTGACTATGGCTACACCTTC; CDR3aa: CASSRGTDYGYTF
d_gene: .; j_gene: TRBJ1-2; v_gene: TRBV3-1/TRBV3-2; abundance: .; CDR3nt: TGTGCCAGCAGCCCCCTCGCCCCGTCGAGCTATGGCTACACCTTC; CDR3aa: CASSPLAPSSYGYTF
d_gene: .; j_gene: TRBJ1-3; v_gene: TRBV4-1; abundance: .; CDR3nt: TGCGCCAGCAGCCCTAGCGCGCATCCCCGGGAAGACACCATATATTTT; CDR3aa: CASSPSAHPREDTIYF
d_gene: .; j_gene: TRBJ2-1; v_gene: TRBV3-1/TRBV3-2; abundance: .; CDR3nt: TGTGCCAGCAGCGGCCTAACTATGCGGAAGGCCTACAATGAGCAGTTCTTC; CDR3aa: CASSGLTMRKAYNEQFF
d_gene: .; j_gene: TRBJ2-1; v_gene: TRBV12-5; abundance: .; CDR3nt: TGTGCTAGTGGTTTCCCGGGACTGTACAATGAGCAGTTCTTC; CDR3aa: CASGFPGLYNEQFF
d_gene: TRBD1; j_gene: TRBJ2-5; v_gene: TRBV3-1/TRBV3-2; abundance: once; CDR3nt: TGTGCCAGCAGCCGGACGGACAGGGCGGTTTTGGAGACCCAGTACTTC; CDR3aa: CASSRTDRAVLETQYF
d_gene: TRBD2; j_gene: TRBJ2-5; v_gene: TRBV2; abundance: .; CDR3nt: TGTGCCAGCAGTTTTGGGCTAGCGGGGGGTGTAAAGACCCAGTACTTC; CDR3aa: CASSFGLAGGVKTQYF
d_gene: .; j_gene: TRBJ2-1; v_gene: TRBV12-5; abundance: few; CDR3nt: TGTGCTAGTGGTTTAAGGGGGCAGTTCTTC; CDR3aa: CASGLRGQFF
d_gene: .; j_gene: TRBJ1-1; v_gene: TRBV4-1; abundance: .; CDR3nt: TGCGCCAGCAGTTCCCGGACACCCGGGGGTGAAGCTTTCTTT; CDR3aa: CASSSRTPGGEAFF
d_gene: .; j_gene: TRBJ1-3; v_gene: TRBV7-2; abundance: .; CDR3nt: TGTGCCAGCAGCTCGGACACGCGCTCTGGAAACACCATATATTTT; CDR3aa: CASSSDTRSGNTIYF
d_gene: TRBD1; j_gene: TRBJ2-7; v_gene: TRBV6-1; abundance: few; CDR3nt: TGTGCCAGCAGTGAAGGGACAGGTTTCTACGAGCAGTACTTC; CDR3aa: CASSEGTGFYEQYF
d_gene: .; j_gene: TRBJ1-1; v_gene: TRBV27; abundance: .; CDR3nt: TGTGCCAGCACTTCTTGGCAGACAGGGAACACTGAAGCTTTCTTT; CDR3aa: CASTSWQTGNTEAFF
d_gene: .; j_gene: TRBJ2-7; v_gene: TRBV12-3/TRBV12-4; abundance: .; CDR3nt: TGTGCCAGCAGTTCAGGTAACGAGCAGTACTTC; CDR3aa: CASSSGNEQYF